These 13 T cell receptor beta chains came from one sample sequenced in a study of blood T cell repertoires in COVID-19. Assay: immunoSEQ multiplex PCR; the TCRdb copy retains only in-frame clones and omits some. The sample contains roughly 400,000 clones, around 90% of which appear only once. The sample consisted of PBMCs or T cells enriched from blood (not recorded which). Every receptor here comes from a middle-aged woman with acute COVID-19.

The CDR3 DNA reads TGTGCCAGTAGTATGGTGGGACAGGGGAAGAGCTACACCTTC. Amino acids: CASSMVGQGKSYTF. The genes are TRBV19 and TRBJ1-2; 10 bases map to TRBD1. There are 14 residues in the CDR3. The V gene end was trimmed by 3 bases and the J gene end by 9 bases; junction bases not matched to a gene: 7. The germline gives CDR1 LNHDA, CDR2 SQIVND (reference sequence).

The gene calls are TRBV7-9 and TRBJ1-1, with D perhaps matching TRBD1 (6 bases). The V end was cut by 1 base, the J end by 4 bases, with 10 bases between. This CDR3 has 14 amino acids. The germline V gene encodes CDR1 SEHNR and CDR2 FQNEAQ (reference sequence). Here the CDR3 reads CASSLGGLGTEAFF. The CDR3 nucleotides read TGTGCCAGCAGCTTAGGGGGGCTTGGCACTGAAGCTTTCTTT.

CDR3 region: CASSLGSGGGPGWETQYF. The CDR3 region has the DNA TGTGCCAGCAGCTTAGGTAGCGGGGGCGGTCCCGGATGGGAGACCCAGTACTTC. The chain carries TRBV11-2 and TRBJ2-5, with 9 bases lining up with TRBD2. The CDR3 totals 18 residues. CDR1 is SGHAT and CDR2 is FQNNGV in the germline V gene. V lost 1 base to trimming and J lost 5 bases; unmatched junction nucleotides: 14.

The chain links TRBV5-5 to TRBJ2-4; 7 bases are a match to TRBD2. V dropped 5 bases and J dropped 2; count of bases not matched to a gene: 10. This CDR3 is built from 16 residues. The V gene's germline CDR1 is SGHKS and CDR2 YYEKEE (reference sequence). The CDR3: CASSPDGGMTKNIQYF. The CDR3 bases are TGTGCCAGCAGTCCTGACGGGGGGATGACCAAAAACATTCAGTACTTC. The variable domain in full, completed from reference TRBV5-5 and TRBJ2-4, reads DAGVTQSPTHLIKTRGQQVTLRCSPISGHKSVSWYQQVLGQGPQFIFQYYEKEERGRGNFPDRFSARQFPNYSSELNVNALLLGDSALYLCASSPDGGMTKNIQYFGAGTRLSVL.

The chain uses TRBV20-1 and TRBJ1-2, with unresolved D. The CDR3 loop spans 10 amino acids. Trimming took off 2 bases at V and 8 bases at J, with 6 bases between the two ends. In germline, CDR1 is DFQATT, CDR2 SNEGSKA (reference sequence). The CDR3, as DNA: TGCAGTGCTAGACTTGAGGGCTACACCTTC. Its translation is CSARLEGYTF.

The gene calls are TRBV11-2 and TRBJ2-2; D is perhaps TRBD2 (7 bases). Germline CDR1 SGHAT, CDR2 FQNNGV. CDR3 size: 15 residues. The V gene lost 3 bases and the J gene lost 6 bases, with 14 bases spanning the gap. Here the CDR3 DNA reads TGTGCCAGCAGCTTTAGAGGGGAGGGGGCCGGGGAGCTGTTTTTT. It codes for CASSFRGEGAGELFF.

The chain uses TRBV11-3 and TRBJ2-3; D possibly corresponds to TRBD2 (7 bases). In germline, CDR1 is SGHNT, CDR2 YENEEA. This CDR3 comprises 14 residues. V was shortened by 6 bases and J by 5 bases, with 15 bases between the two germline ends. DNA for the CDR3: TGTGCCAGCAGTTACCGGGGGGCCGTAGATACGCAGTATTTT. Encoded protein: CASSYRGAVDTQYF.

The chain joins TRBV10-3 to TRBJ2-2; TRBD2 agrees at 9 bases. V shed 8 bases and J 5 bases; nucleotides not matched to a gene: 3. Germline assignment: CDR1 ENHRY and CDR2 SYGVKD. CDR3 length: 13 residues. The CDR3 loop reads CAIRLAETGELFF. CDR3 nucleotides: TGTGCCATCCGACTAGCGGAAACCGGGGAGCTGTTTTTT.

The V call is TRBV18, the J call TRBJ2-5, with 7 bases matching TRBD1. The germline gives CDR1 KGHSH, CDR2 LQKENI. The CDR3 is 17 residues long. The J segment lost 3 bases and the V segment lost 4 bases, leaving 14 bases of the junction unmatched. CDR3 residues: CASSRVQGGSSKETQYF. The CDR3 region has the DNA TGTGCCAGCTCACGGGTTCAAGGGGGCTCTTCCAAAGAGACCCAGTACTTC.

J is TRBJ1-2 and V is TRBV19; 7 nucleotides match TRBD1. Germline V gives CDR1 LNHDA, CDR2 SQIVND (reference sequence). The CDR3 spans 15 residues. V shed 7 bases and J 4 bases; nucleotides not matched to a gene: 12. CDR3 bases: TGTGCCAGTACCGCAGAAAAGGGGGCCTTCTATGGCTACACCTTC. Its translation: CASTAEKGAFYGYTF.

This chain uses TRBV12-3 or TRBV12-4 with TRBJ1-1, with unresolved D. This CDR3 comprises 10 residues. Trimming left V 5 bases short and J 10 bases short, with 8 bases between. The CDR3 sequence: CASSTVTAFF. The CDR3 DNA reads TGTGCCAGCAGTACAGTTACAGCTTTCTTT.

The V gene is TRBV5-1, the J gene TRBJ2-7; 7 bases are a match to TRBD1. The CDR3 covers 14 residues. Germline V gene data show CDR1 as SGHRS and CDR2 as YFSETQ. V gave up 5 bases and J gave up 0 bases; unmatched junction bases: 5. The CDR3 nucleotides are TGCGCCAGCAGGTTCGCAGGGGGCTCCTACGAGCAGTACTTC. Its translation is CASRFAGGSYEQYF.

The chain carries TRBV6-5 and TRBJ1-1; D gene uncertain. The CDR3 covers 15 residues. Germline V gene lookup returns CDR1 MNHEY and CDR2 SVGAGI. The V end was cut by 0 bases, the J end by 0 bases, with 8 bases between. The CDR3 coding sequence is TGTGCCAGCAGTTACTCTTCGCAGATGAACACTGAAGCTTTCTTT. It yields the protein CASSYSSQMNTEAFF.